This note documents a single TCR beta chain sequence. This clone was detected a few times. The clone's antigen remains unknown. Base qualities were left out, and no much larger clone turns up one base away. The immunoSEQ Assay, a bias-controlled multiplex PCR, was used to amplify TCRbeta CDR3 regions from genomic DNA. As for the authors' bioinformatics: The number of nucleated cells in each sample was estimated by amplification of reference gene primers within the assay. To quantify the absolute abundance of each unique TCRbeta CDR3 rearrangement, sequence reads were collapsed and filtered. For each sample, productive Simpson clonality was calculated by taking the square root of Simpson's diversity index across productive rearrangements. In its TCRdb copy, this immuneACCESS table keeps in-frame sequences only and misses some clones. Where compared with another copy, unresolved V genes explain less than half of these, and the others have no known cause. V and J calls and clone size come straight from that table; D and trimming were deduced from the DNA. Counted in this sample were 200,000 to 300,000 clones; roughly four fifths of them appeared once. About 1.9% of the sample is taken by the ten largest.

The collaborating institutions used their own protocols to collect whole blood in K2EDTA tubes. For TCRbeta analysis, collaborator samples were shipped as frozen whole blood, as isolated PBMCs, or as DNA extracted from either sample type. The CDR3, from cysteine to phenylalanine, totals 15 residues. This entry keeps only the CDR3 DNA: 45 bases, framed from base 1. V drops 4 bases and J drops 3 bases, leaving 16 bases in between. The germline V gene specifies SGHVS as CDR1 and FQNEAQ as CDR2. The sample originates from a study of blood T cell repertoires in COVID-19 (dated by TCRdb to 2018 to 2020). Regarding the research as a whole: The collaborator samples originated in the United States, Italy and Spain and spanned the acute and convalescent phases of COVID-19. The material from the prospective study consisted of cDNA or gDNA derived from T cells, B-cell-depleted T cells, or PBMCs. Subjects who had been exposed to COVID-19, were actively infected with it, or had recovered from it provided the deeply sampled blood TCRbeta repertoires that made up the dataset. The repertoires were released in a freely available public database intended as a resource for research on the immune response to SARS-CoV-2. Samples came from the ongoing ImmuneRACE study (first 160 participants) plus 1,254 subjects from 6 global collaborators. A de-identified subject ID, COVID-19 status, age in years and sex were almost always included in the sample metadata. Where available, HLA class I and class II types were taken from metadata supplied by the sample provider and were not determined by assay-based typing. Study-wide findings and limitations: Clinical and demographic metadata were provided uncurated, with the amount varying by source and participant.

The clonotype originates from a woman older than 75 with acute or convalescent COVID-19. The rearranged segments are TRBV7-8 and TRBJ2-7; matching of 5 bases hints at TRBD2 as the D gene. What was sequenced was peripheral blood. For the CDR3, the sequence is CASSSSQVAFYEQYF. The DNA sequence is given as TGTGCCAGCAGCTCCTCTCAGGTAGCGTTCTACGAGCAGTACTTC.